The 29 T cell receptor beta chains listed next were all sequenced from one sample in a study of Ad26.COV2.S vaccination and SARS-CoV-2 variants. Profiling relied on immunoSEQ multiplex PCR, and the TCRdb table lists in-frame clones only, not all of them. The sample has some 400,000 clones, around 91% seen once. Treatment given: around 19 received Ad26.COV2.S at low or high dose, single or two shots; about 5 received placebo; per-sample allocation not given. After the first vaccine or placebo injection, samples were drawn on day 63. Sequenced material: peripheral blood, taken in a trial of Ad26.COV2.S vaccine versus placebo. Source of these receptors: a person aged 18-65 years who received the Ad26.COV2.S COVID-19 vaccine or a placebo.

This chain links TRBV6-6 with TRBJ1-3; TRBD1 aligns across 7 bases. The ends lost 5 bases at V and 4 bases at J; junction bases unmatched: 5. The CDR3 covers 14 residues. Germline loops: CDR1 MNHNY, CDR2 SVGAGI (reference sequence). The CDR3 reads CASSLTGVGNTIYF. Written as DNA, the CDR3 is TGTGCCAGCAGTCTAACAGGGGTAGGAAACACCATATATTTT.

The rearrangement links TRBV7-2 to TRBJ1-2, with unresolved D. Trimming pared 3 bases from V and 2 bases from J, leaving 10 bases between. Germline CDR1 and CDR2: SGHTA and FQGNSA. The CDR3 runs 14 residues. The CDR3 loop reads CASSLAGANYGYTF. The CDR3 nucleotides read TGTGCCAGCAGCTTGGCAGGAGCAAACTATGGCTACACCTTC.

The CDR3 protein is CASSRGALDGYTF. The CDR3 bases are TGTGCCAGCAGTAGGGGGGCCCTGGATGGCTACACCTTC. The chain combines TRBV11-2 with TRBJ1-2; D perhaps matches TRBD1 (6 bases). Germline V gives CDR1 SGHAT, CDR2 FQNNGV. The CDR3 consists of 13 residues. V gave up 6 bases and J gave up 6 bases, with 14 bases separating them.

The chain employs TRBV12-3 or TRBV12-4 and TRBJ2-7, with D tentatively TRBD1 or TRBD2 (5 bases each). With 5 bases removed from V and 8 bases from J, the gap between germline ends came to 13 bases. The CDR3 extends over 12 amino acids. The CDR3 loop reads CASSRGPEKQYF. The CDR3 DNA sequence: TGTGCCAGCAGTAGGGGACCAGAGAAGCAGTACTTC.

This clone was seen once. The chain links TRBV19 to TRBJ2-5; tentative D call: TRBD1 (5 bases). Per the germline V gene, CDR1 is LNHDA and CDR2 is SQIVND (reference sequence). V lost 1 base and J lost 3, with 6 bases in between. The CDR3 has 13 residues. CDR3 protein: CASSIVGEETQYF. CDR3 in DNA: TGTGCCAGTAGTATAGTAGGGGAAGAGACCCAGTACTTC.

This chain uses TRBV11-2 with TRBJ2-1; either TRBD1 or TRBD2 may fit D (8 bases each). Trimming shortened V by 4 bases and J by 7 bases, and 23 bases separated the two germline ends. Germline V gene data show CDR1 as SGHAT and CDR2 as FQNNGV. The length of the CDR3 is 17 residues. The CDR3 nucleotides are TGTGCCAGCAGCTCCCTCAGGGGGCGACTAGCGAGGAATGAGCAGTTCTTC. As protein: CASSSLRGRLARNEQFF.

V is TRBV23-1 and J is TRBJ2-1; D gene unclear. TRBV23-1 is filed as an ORF, its function uncertain. V was cut by 7 bases and J by 0 bases, with 10 bases left in between. The CDR3 sequence is 14 residues long. CDR3 sequence reads: CASNRISSYNEQFF. CDR3 bases: TGCGCCAGCAACAGAATAAGCTCCTACAATGAGCAGTTCTTC.

V is TRBV29-1 and J is TRBJ1-1, with D hard to call. Germline CDR1 and CDR2: SQVTM and ANQGSEA. The CDR3 has 14 amino acids. The ends were cut back, 7 bases at V and 2 bases at J, with 17 bases in the middle. CDR3 in amino acids: CSATVAQGNTEAFF. The CDR3 coding sequence is TGCAGCGCAACAGTGGCCCAAGGTAACACTGAAGCTTTCTTT.

The chain carries TRBV19 and TRBJ1-5; D perhaps matches TRBD1 (6 bases). With 6 bases removed from V and 2 bases from J, the gap between germline ends came to 14 bases. The germline gives CDR1 LNHDA, CDR2 SQIVND (reference sequence). The CDR3 loop spans 15 amino acids. CDR3 residues: CASRTREGGNQPQHF. The CDR3 region has the DNA TGTGCCAGTAGGACCCGGGAGGGGGGCAATCAGCCCCAGCATTTT. The variable domain in full, with the rest retrieved from reference TRBV19 and TRBJ1-5, is DGGITQSPKYLFRKEGQNVTLSCEQNLNHDAMYWYRQDPGQGLRLIYYSQIVNDFQKGDIAEGYSVSREKKESFPLTVTSAQKNPTAFYLCASRTREGGNQPQHFGDGTRLSIL.

This clone turned up a few times. The chain employs TRBV7-8 and TRBJ2-3; D is ambiguous. Trimming took off 5 bases at V and 6 bases at J, with 15 bases between the two ends. The CDR3 covers 14 residues. The germline CDR1 and CDR2 sequences are SGHVS and FQNEAQ. The CDR3 here is CASSIGPPPDTQYF. The CDR3 coding sequence is TGTGCCAGCAGCATCGGGCCTCCCCCGGATACGCAGTATTTT. Full variable domain (remainder filled in from reference TRBV7-8 and TRBJ2-3): GAGVSQSPRYKVAKRGQDVALRCDPISGHVSLFWYQQALGQGPEFLTYFQNEAQLDKSGLPSDRFFAERPEGSVSTLKIQRTQQEDSAVYLCASSIGPPPDTQYFGPGTRLTVL.

The chain employs TRBV19 and TRBJ1-5; 8 bases fit TRBD1. Germline CDR1 and CDR2: LNHDA and SQIVND (reference sequence). Trimming at V came to 6 bases and at J to 3 bases, leaving 1 base not matched to a gene. The CDR3 loop spans 13 amino acids. The CDR3 nucleotides are TGTGCCAGTAGGACAGGGGCCAATCAGCCCCAGCATTTT. This codes for CASRTGANQPQHF.

This clone was found a few times. The chain has TRBV5-1 and TRBJ1-3; 7 bases agree with TRBD1. The V gene's germline CDR1 is SGHRS and CDR2 YFSETQ. J was trimmed by 2 bases and V by 1 base; bases with no gene match: 3. The CDR3 has 15 amino acids. CDR3 sequence (DNA): TGCGCCAGCAGCTTGTTGACAGGGACTGGAAACACCATATATTTT. Protein: CASSLLTGTGNTIYF.

The rearrangement uses TRBV18 and TRBJ2-2; a weak D match, TRBD1 (6 bases). This CDR3 spans 15 amino acids. Germline CDR1 reads KGHSH; CDR2 reads LQKENI. Trimming stripped 2 bases from V and 5 bases from J, with 12 bases between. The CDR3 loop is CASSPMGARTGELFF. DNA of the CDR3: TGTGCCAGCTCACCAATGGGGGCGAGGACCGGGGAGCTGTTTTTT.

J is TRBJ2-2 and V is TRBV4-1, with D possibly being TRBD2 (5 bases). The CDR3 loop spans 15 amino acids. Trimming removed 4 bases at V and 5 bases at J, with 14 bases between. The germline V gene encodes CDR1 MGHRA and CDR2 YSYEKL. Here the CDR3 reads CASSPRRLQTGELFF. The CDR3 bases are TGCGCCAGCAGCCCCCGGAGGCTCCAAACCGGGGAGCTGTTTTTT.

This chain joins TRBV7-6 and TRBJ2-2; 11 bases align to TRBD2. From germline, CDR1 is SGHVS and CDR2 FNYEAQ. V trimming: 6 bases; J trimming: 6 bases; junction bases outside the gene matches: 6. The CDR3 sequence is 15 residues long. CDR3 sequence reads: CASRRLSGRAGELFF. CDR3 bases: TGTGCCAGCAGGCGACTTAGCGGGAGGGCCGGGGAGCTGTTTTTT.

The chain employs TRBV7-3 and TRBJ2-5, with TRBD2 identical over 12 bases. V lost 5 bases and J lost 5; bases outside the gene matches: 3. This CDR3 comprises 14 residues. Germline values: CDR1 SGHTA, CDR2 FQGTGA. CDR3 in DNA: TGTGCCAGCAGCCTAGCGGGAGGGCGGGAGACCCAGTACTTC. As protein: CASSLAGGRETQYF.

The chain is built from TRBV5-6 and TRBJ1-4; 7 bases match TRBD1. This CDR3 contains 14 residues. CDR1 is SGHDT and CDR2 is YYEEEE in the germline V gene. J lost 7 bases, V lost 2 bases, and 5 bases had no gene match. CDR3: CASSFGDSSEKLFF. The CDR3 DNA sequence: TGTGCCAGCAGCTTTGGGGACAGCAGTGAAAAACTGTTTTTT.

The chain couples TRBV9 to TRBJ2-7; 10 bases line up with TRBD2. This CDR3 is 16 amino acids long. Looked up from germline, CDR1 is SGDLS and CDR2 is YYNGEE. Unmatched junction bases numbered 13, after V lost 4 bases and J lost 6 bases. The CDR3 here is CASSSPSAGGPIEQYF. The DNA for the CDR3 is TGTGCCAGCAGCTCCCCGTCAGCGGGAGGGCCAATCGAGCAGTACTTC.

The chain uses TRBV5-1 and TRBJ2-3; D is ambiguous. This CDR3 is built from 14 residues. V was trimmed by 0 bases and J by 5 bases, leaving 10 bases between them. Germline V gives CDR1 SGHRS, CDR2 YFSETQ. Written as DNA, the CDR3 is TGCGCCAGCAGCTTGGATAGAGTAGGAGATACGCAGTATTTT. Translated, it gives CASSLDRVGDTQYF.

The chain carries TRBV5-1 and TRBJ2-1, with a possible D match to TRBD2 (5 bases). V lost 4 bases and J lost 5, with 10 bases in between. The germline V gene has CDR1 SGHRS and CDR2 YFSETQ. This CDR3 has 13 residues. The CDR3 protein is CASSTIANNEQFF. As DNA, the CDR3 is TGCGCCAGCAGCACAATAGCGAACAATGAGCAGTTCTTC. Drawing the rest from reference TRBV5-1 and TRBJ2-1, the complete variable domain is KAGVTQTPRYLIKTRGQQVTLSCSPISGHRSVSWYQQTPGQGLQFLFEYFSETQRNKGNFPGRFSGRQFSNSRSEMNVSTLELGDSALYLCASSTIANNEQFFGPGTRLTVL.

V usage is TRBV23-1 and J usage is TRBJ2-7; the D gene could be TRBD1 or TRBD2 (5 bases each). TRBV23-1 qualifies as an ORF whose function is uncertain. The CDR3 loop spans 14 amino acids. V lost 6 bases and J lost 6, with 18 bases in between. As DNA, the CDR3 is TGCGCCAGCAGGCCGGGGCCAGGAAGGGGCGAGCAGTACTTC. Residues: CASRPGPGRGEQYF.

This chain joins TRBV7-8 and TRBJ1-2, with TRBD1 matching over 10 bases. Per the germline V gene, CDR1 is SGHVS and CDR2 is FQNEAQ. Germline trimming cut 3 bases from V and 7 bases from J; bases unmatched to any gene: 2. The length of the CDR3 is 13 residues. The CDR3 spells CASSFGTGVGYTF. The CDR3 bases are TGTGCCAGCAGCTTTGGGACAGGGGTTGGCTACACCTTC.

In this sample, this clone turned up once. The chain couples TRBV20-1 to TRBJ1-2, with 8 bases that match TRBD1. J gave up 6 bases and V 3 bases, and 6 bases lay outside the gene matches. The germline CDR1 and CDR2 sequences are DFQATT and SNEGSKA (reference sequence). The CDR3 totals 13 residues. The CDR3 loop reads CSASQGATDGYTF. DNA for the CDR3: TGCAGTGCTAGTCAGGGGGCAACGGATGGCTACACCTTC.

V and J are TRBV25-1 and TRBJ1-5; D is undetermined. This CDR3 comprises 14 residues. V gave up 1 base and J gave up 4 bases, with 8 bases separating them. CDR1 is MGHDK and CDR2 is SYGVNS in the germline V gene. The chain's CDR3 is CASSEFTVNQPQHF. The CDR3 nucleotides read TGTGCCAGCAGTGAATTCACAGTGAATCAGCCCCAGCATTTT.

V is TRBV2 and J is TRBJ1-1; D remains ambiguous. V was trimmed by 8 bases and J by 6 bases, leaving 13 bases between them. The V gene's germline CDR1 is SNHLY and CDR2 FYNNEI. The CDR3 contains 12 residues. Here the CDR3 reads CASRQGMAEAFF. The CDR3 nucleotides are TGTGCCAGCCGACAAGGGATGGCTGAAGCTTTCTTT.

For the CDR3, the DNA is TGTGCCAGCAGTCCTCGTTCCCTTGTACAGTACTTC. It is translated as CASSPRSLVQYF. The rearrangement joins TRBV28 to TRBJ2-4; D remains ambiguous. The germline V and J ends were trimmed by 5 bases and 13 bases, with 15 bases remaining between them. The germline gives CDR1 MDHEN, CDR2 SYDVKM. The CDR3 runs to 12 residues.

The CDR3 DNA is TGTGCCAGCAGTCTAACCTTTGTGACCGGGGAGCTGTTTTTT. Translated: CASSLTFVTGELFF. The rearrangement uses TRBV27 and TRBJ2-2, with unresolved D. The CDR3 is 14 amino acids. Trimming took 5 bases from V and 5 from J, leaving 12 bases between them. The germline V gene encodes CDR1 MNHEY and CDR2 SMNVEV (reference sequence).

The chain has TRBV7-2 and TRBJ2-2, with D hard to call. CDR1 is SGHTA, CDR2 FQGNSA, per germline. This CDR3 has 14 amino acids. With 7 bases removed from V and 2 bases from J, the gap between germline ends came to 11 bases. CDR3 sequence: CASIRTLNTGELFF. Written as DNA, the CDR3 is TGTGCCAGCATTAGGACCCTCAACACCGGGGAGCTGTTTTTT.

The J gene is TRBJ1-6, the V gene TRBV29-1; TRBD1 agrees at 11 bases. Germline V gives CDR1 SQVTM, CDR2 ANQGSEA. This CDR3 is 13 amino acids long. The V segment lost 6 bases and the J segment 9 bases; nucleotides outside the gene matches: 4. The CDR3 here is CSVAGTGGSPLHF. The CDR3 DNA reads as TGCAGCGTCGCCGGGACAGGGGGTTCACCCCTCCACTTT.